The sequence of this T cell receptor beta chain was determined in a study of T cells in localized non-small cell lung cancer. Findings of the study overall: The appearance of a median approximately 60 of the top 100 tumor clones was seen in adjacent lung. Maximal T cell clonality occurred in uninvolved adjacent lung, with tumor ranking below it. The study sequenced only one region of the tumor. As a result, intratumor heterogeneity could not be excluded and remains possible. Longer overall survival associated with higher blood T cell density; shorter survival with higher adjacent-lung clonality.

Trimming took 1 base from V and 3 from J, leaving 12 bases between them. The CDR3 contains 15 residues. CDR1 LNHNV and CDR2 YYDKDF come from the germline V gene (reference sequence). This table comes from immunoSEQ multiplex PCR, and its TCRdb copy is limited to in-frame clones, with some not included. The sample has 45,000 to 65,000 clones; 60% to 85% are singletons. Note on this clone: Its antigen is unknown.

This sequence was found in a woman aged 40-69 years with stage II lung adenocarcinoma. The V and J genes are TRBV15 and TRBJ2-5; D gene ambiguous. The starting material was PBMCs, obtained before any cancer treatment. CDR3: CATSRAPEQEETQYF. As DNA, the CDR3 is TGTGCCACCAGCAGAGCTCCCGAGCAAGAAGAGACCCAGTACTTC.